This paragraph reports one TCR beta chain. The germline gives CDR1 DFQATT, CDR2 SNEGSKA (reference sequence). CDR3 length: 14 residues. V dropped 0 bases and J dropped 6; count of bases not matched to a gene: 4. These data are taken from a study of blood T cells in healthy people across ages. Primers used in a second PCR of about 7 to 12 cycles were a sample-barcoded 5' primer and a J-beta primer mix. TCRdb ran MiXCR on the 5' RACE reads and lists one entry per CDR3 protein. The sample yields 600,000 to 1,000,000 distinct CDR3 sequences, 20% to 25% seen once. This same sample was also taken into another study, of T cells of mothers and their children. In that study: Study donors consisted of a few healthy Caucasian mothers and their six children.

The sequencing input was blood. The chain employs TRBV20-1 and TRBJ2-2; 7 positions agree with TRBD2. This receptor was obtained from a boy between 5 and 17 years old in good health. Written as DNA, the CDR3 is TGCAGTGCTAGAGAGGCGGGGGTTCCCGGGGAGCTGTTTTTT. Translated: CSAREAGVPGELFF.